This T cell receptor (beta chain) came from a study of Tregs in tolerant kidney transplant recipients. Study conclusions and caveats: No direct test of biological reproducibility was done here. Expanding Tregs on activated donor B cells appeared to best identify donor-specific TCRbeta clones.

The data were produced by immunoSEQ multiplex PCR, yet TCRdb's version contains in-frame clones alone and is incomplete. The repertoire has tens of thousands of clones, roughly 89% of them found once; the top ten carry more than 4%. In the case of this clone: Its antigen is currently unknown.

V dropped 6 bases and J dropped 6; count of bases not matched to a gene: 9. The CDR3 sequence is 14 residues long. Germline CDR1 is MNHEY and CDR2 is SVGAGI. CD4+CD25+CD127- Tregs, CD4+CD25- non-Tregs, CD4 and CD8 cells were sorted. The chain combines TRBV6-5 with TRBJ2-7; the match to TRBD1 covers 9 bases. The specimen sequenced was CD4+ T cells from blood. The source is a human donor in good health. As DNA, the CDR3 is TGTGCCAGCAGCCAACCGGGACAGGGTCGCGAGCAGTACTTC. Translation: CASSQPGQGREQYF.